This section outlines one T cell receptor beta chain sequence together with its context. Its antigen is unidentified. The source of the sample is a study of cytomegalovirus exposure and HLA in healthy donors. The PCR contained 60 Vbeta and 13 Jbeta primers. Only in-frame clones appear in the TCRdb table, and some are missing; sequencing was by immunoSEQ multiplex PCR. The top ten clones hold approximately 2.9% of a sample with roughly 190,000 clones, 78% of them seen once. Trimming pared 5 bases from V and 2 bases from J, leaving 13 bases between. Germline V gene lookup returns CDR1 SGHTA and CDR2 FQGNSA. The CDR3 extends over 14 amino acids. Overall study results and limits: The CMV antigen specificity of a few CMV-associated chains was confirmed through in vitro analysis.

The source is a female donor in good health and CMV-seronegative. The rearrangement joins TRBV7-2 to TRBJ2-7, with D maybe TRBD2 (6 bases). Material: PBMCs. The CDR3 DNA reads TGTGCCAGCAGCCCGCACGGAGGGGCCTACGAGCAGTACTTC. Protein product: CASSPHGGAYEQYF.